The 9 T cell receptor beta chains below all came from one sample that was sequenced in a study of cytomegalovirus exposure and HLA in healthy donors. Primers: 60 Vbeta forward and 13 Jbeta reverse. The data were produced by immunoSEQ multiplex PCR, yet TCRdb's version contains in-frame clones alone and is incomplete. This table holds roughly 100,000 clones, roughly three quarters found once. The specimen sequenced was PBMCs. These receptors all stem from a woman aged 60 to 75 in good health and CMV-seronegative.

The chain uses TRBV7-9 and TRBJ2-1; 8 bases match TRBD2. Germline-derived CDR1 and CDR2 are SEHNR and FQNEAQ (reference sequence). The CDR3 has 12 amino acids. With V trimmed by 3 bases and J by 10 bases, 2 bases remained unmatched. CDR3 sequence (DNA): TGTGCCAGCAGCTTCGGGAGGGGCGAGCAGTTCTTC. Translating gives CASSFGRGEQFF.

The chain is built from TRBV11-2 and TRBJ2-5; 7 positions agree with TRBD2. The CDR3 spans 15 residues. Germline assignment: CDR1 SGHAT and CDR2 FQNNGV. The J segment lost 4 bases and the V segment lost 2 bases, leaving 7 bases of the junction unmatched. CDR3 in DNA: TGTGCCAGCAGCTTATTACTATCTAGCGGAGAGACCCAGTACTTC. It encodes CASSLLLSSGETQYF.

The chain has TRBV7-9 and TRBJ1-4; 7 nucleotides line up with TRBD1. This CDR3 is 15 amino acids long. V lost 5 bases to trimming and J lost 4 bases; unmatched junction nucleotides: 7. Germline loops: CDR1 SEHNR, CDR2 FQNEAQ (reference sequence). CDR3 region: CASSLTGTSNEKLFF. DNA for the CDR3: TGTGCCAGCAGCCTGACAGGGACTAGTAATGAAAAACTGTTTTTT.

This chain links TRBV7-9 with TRBJ2-1, with TRBD1 identical over 10 bases. J was trimmed by 4 bases and V by 5 bases; bases with no gene match: 8. Germline CDR1 and CDR2: SEHNR and FQNEAQ (reference sequence). The CDR3 sequence is 16 residues long. Here the CDR3 reads CASSPLDRGLYNEQFF. CDR3 DNA: TGTGCCAGCAGCCCACTAGACAGGGGGCTTTACAATGAGCAGTTCTTC.

The genes are TRBV5-1 and TRBJ2-3; 9 nucleotides line up with TRBD2. Unmatched junction bases numbered 9, after V lost 4 bases and J lost 3 bases. The CDR3 has 16 residues. Germline loops: CDR1 SGHRS, CDR2 YFSETQ. CDR3 nucleotides: TGCGCCAGCAGCGGCCGCGGGAGGGCCGAAACAGATACGCAGTATTTT. Translation gives CASSGRGRAETDTQYF.

V usage is TRBV19 and J usage is TRBJ2-3; 7 bases map to TRBD1. Germline V gene lookup returns CDR1 LNHDA and CDR2 SQIVND (reference sequence). CDR3 size: 13 residues. Trimming cost V 5 bases and J 4 bases; bases outside gene matches: 3. In DNA, the CDR3 is TGTGCCAGTAGTGACAGGGCGGCAGATACGCAGTATTTT. This translates into CASSDRAADTQYF.

V and J are TRBV5-6 and TRBJ2-5, with D possibly being TRBD2 (6 bases). CDR1 and CDR2 from the germline V gene are SGHDT and YYEEEE. The CDR3 totals 17 residues. Trimming cost V 4 bases and J 2 bases, with 21 bases left between them. In DNA form, the CDR3 reads TGTGCCAGCAGCCCCCTAAGGAGGGGTAGACTTCAAGAGACCCAGTACTTC. Translating gives CASSPLRRGRLQETQYF.

The chain links TRBV6-1 to TRBJ1-2, with a weak D call TRBD1 (6 bases). The CDR3 runs to 15 residues. The germline V and J ends were trimmed by 7 bases and 4 bases, with 19 bases remaining between them. Germline loops: CDR1 MNHNS, CDR2 SASEGT. The CDR3 nucleotides are TGTGCCAGCACTCAATCTAGGGGGTTGGGCTATGGCTACACCTTC. Its protein is CASTQSRGLGYGYTF.

This sequence joins TRBV7-9 and TRBJ2-4; 11 nucleotides line up with TRBD2. Per germline, CDR1 SEHNR and CDR2 FQNEAQ (reference sequence). V was clipped by 1 base and J by 5 bases; unmatched bases: 13. CDR3 length equals 19 residues. The CDR3 region has the DNA TGTGCCAGCAGCTTAGTCCTCTTTACTAGCGGGAGAATGGAAAACATTCAGTACTTC. The encoded protein is CASSLVLFTSGRMENIQYF.